Below are 19 T cell receptor beta chains sequenced from a single sample in a study of beta chain features in type 1 diabetes. Expressed TCRB transcripts were sequenced after all isolated RNA was converted to cDNA. Here immunoSEQ multiplex PCR was the method, and the copy in TCRdb shows in-frame clones only, minus some. The sample yields 250,000 to 350,000 clones, about 10% seen once. The sequencing sample was made of naive CD4+ T cells from blood. Receptor source: a woman aged 25 to 45 in good health.

V gene TRBV7-2 combines with J gene TRBJ2-7; 9 nucleotides align to TRBD1. Germline V lookup: CDR1 SGHTA, CDR2 FQGNSA. CDR3 length: 14 residues. V dropped 1 base and J dropped 4; count of bases not matched to a gene: 2. The CDR3: CASSLDRGRYEQYF. DNA of the CDR3: TGTGCCAGCAGCTTAGACAGGGGGCGTTACGAGCAGTACTTC.

This chain links TRBV6-5 with TRBJ2-3; TRBD2 is a possible D gene (6 bases). Per germline, CDR1 MNHEY and CDR2 SVGAGI. Trimming took off 0 bases at V and 0 bases at J, with 10 bases between the two ends. The CDR3 length is 16 residues. The CDR3 spells CASSYSSRGSTDTQYF. In DNA, the CDR3 is TGTGCCAGCAGTTACTCCTCGCGGGGAAGCACAGATACGCAGTATTTT.

The rearrangement joins TRBV29-1 to TRBJ2-2; 10 bases fit TRBD2. This CDR3 region has 14 residues. The germline CDR1 and CDR2 sequences are SQVTM and ANQGSEA. The junction had 3 bases not matched to a gene; V was cut back by 7 bases and J by 1 base. The chain's CDR3 is CSASSGGNTGELFF. As DNA, the CDR3 is TGCAGCGCCTCTAGCGGGGGGAACACCGGGGAGCTGTTTTTT.

This clone turned up a few times. The chain has TRBV2 and TRBJ1-2; TRBD1 is a possible D gene (6 bases). This CDR3 is built from 15 residues. V was clipped by 5 bases and J by 1 base, with 14 bases between them. Per germline, CDR1 SNHLY and CDR2 FYNNEI. The CDR3 nucleotides read TGTGCCAGCAGTACCCCAGGGGCGGTTAACTATGGCTACACCTTC. Encoded protein: CASSTPGAVNYGYTF.

This chain uses TRBV28 with TRBJ2-5, with 9 nucleotides matching TRBD2. The CDR3 is made up of 15 amino acids. Trimming took 3 bases from V and 1 from J; bases not matched to a gene: 3. Germline V gene sequence: CDR1 MDHEN, CDR2 SYDVKM. CDR3 DNA sequence: TGTGCCAGCAGTTTCGGGACTAGCACCCAAGAGACCCAGTACTTC. Translation: CASSFGTSTQETQYF.

The chain has TRBV4-3 and TRBJ2-1, with TRBD2 identical over 9 bases. CDR3 size: 17 residues. Per the germline V gene, CDR1 is LGHNA and CDR2 is YSLEER. Germline trimming cut 4 bases from V and 4 bases from J; bases unmatched to any gene: 11. DNA of the CDR3: TGCGCCAGCAGCCCGAACTGGTTGGCGGGAGGGTACAATGAGCAGTTCTTC. Protein sequence: CASSPNWLAGGYNEQFF.

Turning to this clone: Other DNA sequences in the same sample also yield this CDR3. The genes are TRBV28 and TRBJ2-5; D might be TRBD1 (5 bases). V lost 8 bases, J lost 1 base, and 11 bases lay in between. The CDR3 contains 13 residues. Germline assignment: CDR1 MDHEN and CDR2 SYDVKM. DNA of the CDR3: TGTGCCAGCTCTCAGGGCGCCCAAGAGACCCAGTACTTC. Protein product: CASSQGAQETQYF.

V is TRBV11-1 and J is TRBJ2-7, with D unresolved. V lost 1 base and J 5 bases, leaving 6 bases between the germline ends. Germline CDR1 SGHAT, CDR2 FQDESV (reference sequence). The CDR3 sequence is 12 residues long. The CDR3 DNA follows: TGTGCCAGCAGCTTAGACAACGACGAGCAGTACTTC. Translating gives CASSLDNDEQYF.

In its sample, this clone was seen a few times. The chain employs TRBV21-1 and TRBJ2-1; the table's D gene call, TRBD1, was not cross checked with the DNA. TRBV21-1 is tagged as a pseudogene. The CDR3 has 9 residues. The chain's CDR3 is CASSKSEFF. As DNA, the CDR3 is TGTGCCAGCAGCAAATCAGAGTTCTTC.

The chain has TRBV5-1 and TRBJ2-1; 11 bases fit TRBD2. The CDR3 is 16 amino acids. With V trimmed by 3 bases and J by 6 bases, 8 bases remained unmatched. Germline loops: CDR1 SGHRS, CDR2 YFSETQ. Here the CDR3 DNA reads TGCGCCAGCAGCTGGCCCCGACTAGCGGGAATCAATGAGCAGTTCTTC. Encoded protein: CASSWPRLAGINEQFF.

This clone was recorded a few times. The V gene is TRBV6-5, the J gene TRBJ1-2; D call uncertain. Germline V gene sequence: CDR1 MNHEY, CDR2 SVGAGI. Trimming cost V 2 bases and J 2 bases, with 6 bases left between them. This CDR3 spans 13 amino acids. CDR3 nucleotides: TGTGCCAGCAGTTACAACAGAAACTATGGCTACACCTTC. Protein: CASSYNRNYGYTF.

The chain recombines TRBV27 with TRBJ2-1; no clear D gene. V was shortened by 6 bases and J by 6 bases, with 9 bases between the two germline ends. The CDR3 sequence is 12 residues long. Germline V gene data show CDR1 as MNHEY and CDR2 as SMNVEV (reference sequence). This chain's CDR3 is CASSSTGNEQFF. The CDR3 region has the DNA TGTGCCAGCAGCTCAACGGGCAATGAGCAGTTCTTC.

This clone was recorded a few times. At one of its ends the junction is not consistent with the germline gene, which may arise from a read error. This chain links TRBV2 with TRBJ2-5; D is possibly TRBD2 (6 bases). This CDR3 has 13 amino acids. CDR1 is SNHLY and CDR2 is FYNNEI in the germline V gene. The CDR3 region has the DNA TGTGCCAGCAGGGATGATCACGTGACTGGAGGGCACTTC. Residues: CASRDDHVTGGHF.

With regard to this clone: Mismatch with germline at one junction end may stem from a read error. The gene calls are TRBV7-7 and TRBJ2-1, with 9 bases matching TRBD2. Looked up from germline, CDR1 is SSHAT and CDR2 is FNYEAQ (reference sequence). This CDR3 is built from 16 residues. CDR3 sequence: CASSPQSSGSLHEQFF. The CDR3 coding sequence is TGTGCTAGCAGCCCCCAGAGTAGCGGGAGCCTCCATGAGCAGTTCTTC.

This clone was counted only a few times. The J gene is TRBJ2-5, the V gene TRBV7-9; weak D call: TRBD1 (6 bases). The V end lost 2 bases, the J end lost 5 bases, and 12 bases lay between the germline ends. CDR1 is SEHNR, CDR2 FQNEAQ, per germline (reference sequence). The CDR3 is 14 amino acids. The CDR3, as DNA: TGTGCCAGCAGCTTAACACAGGGATCCGAGACCCAGTACTTC. Protein product: CASSLTQGSETQYF.

This rearrangement joins TRBV28 to TRBJ2-1, with 7 positions matching TRBD1. CDR1 and CDR2 (germline): MDHEN, SYDVKM. The V and J ends lost 6 bases and 0 bases, in that order; junction bases with no gene match: 8. The CDR3 is 16 residues long. The DNA of the CDR3 is TGTGCCAGCAGGGTGACAGGGCTCAGCTCCTACAATGAGCAGTTCTTC. Encoded protein: CASRVTGLSSYNEQFF.

The chain combines TRBV6-5 with TRBJ1-4; unclear D gene. V gave up 0 bases and J gave up 8 bases, with 7 bases separating them. CDR1 and CDR2 from the germline V gene are MNHEY and SVGAGI. The CDR3 length is 13 residues. CDR3 nucleotides: TGTGCCAGCAGTTACTCGTGGCCCGAAAAACTGTTTTTT. Protein product: CASSYSWPEKLFF.

This chain connects TRBV5-8 to TRBJ2-2; D may be TRBD1 (6 bases). Germline loops: CDR1 SGHTS, CDR2 YDEGEE. V was shortened by 2 bases and J by 2 bases, with 10 bases between the two germline ends. This CDR3 comprises 15 residues. This chain's CDR3 is CASSFLGQNTGELFF. CDR3 in DNA: TGTGCCAGCAGCTTTCTGGGACAAAACACCGGGGAGCTGTTTTTT.

This chain joins TRBV27 and TRBJ2-1; 10 bases fit TRBD2. V lost 5 bases, J lost 4 bases, and 5 bases stayed unmatched. Germline lookup yields CDR1 MNHEY and CDR2 SMNVEV (reference sequence). The CDR3 runs 15 residues. The CDR3 DNA follows: TGTGCCAGCAGTCCGCTAGCGGGAGTTTACAATGAGCAGTTCTTC. This encodes CASSPLAGVYNEQFF.